This note documents a single T cell receptor beta chain sequence. What it binds is unknown. The germline V gene has CDR1 LGHNA and CDR2 YNFKEQ. With 0 bases removed from V and 2 bases from J, the gap between germline ends came to 11 bases. This CDR3 has 15 amino acids. The data derive from a study of PD-1 blockade in classical Hodgkin lymphoma. Brentuximab vedotin exposure varied, and every patient relapsed after autologous stem cell transplantation. Best outcomes ranged across complete response, partial response and progressive disease. General study findings and limits: Newly diagnosed patients were said to have less baseline TCR diversity than healthy donors did. CD4+ TCR diversity climbed significantly by C4D1, unlike CD8+ TCR diversity.

Generated by immunoSEQ multiplex PCR, the TCRdb table keeps only in-frame clones and is missing some. In the table there are about 94,000 clones, roughly 89% of which are singletons. The chain couples TRBV4-2 to TRBJ2-7; D possibly uses TRBD1 or TRBD2 (5 bases each). The TCR sequence derives from a human donor with classical Hodgkin lymphoma. The sample was peripheral blood mononuclear cells (PBMCs), taken before the second cycle of nivolumab. CDR3 loop: CASSQEPGTPYEQYF. The CDR3 nucleotides are TGTGCCAGCAGCCAAGAGCCAGGGACCCCCTACGAGCAGTACTTC.